Listed below are T cell receptor beta chains from one sample, sequenced in a study of OX40 agonist ivuxolimab in advanced cancers. Clones were read by immunoSEQ multiplex PCR, and TCRdb kept only the in-frame ones, dropping some. In the table there are approximately 94,000 clones, 80% to 90% of which are singletons. The sequencing here drew on CD4+ or CD8+ T cells sorted from blood, taken in a trial of the OX40 agonist ivuxolimab. The receptors shown here come from an adult with an advanced solid tumor such as melanoma, head and neck, liver or kidney cancer. The CDR3 runs from the conserved cysteine through the conserved F or W. The D gene is left open where the match is weak. The size of a clone is reported for some rows only, either as once, few or many, or as a class for expanded clones.

abundance: .; v_gene: TRBV7-2; len: 13; j_gene: TRBJ1-3; d_gene: .; CDR3aa: CASSLFEGNTIYF; CDR3nt: TGTGCCAGCAGCTTATTTGAGGGAAACACCATATATTTT
abundance: .; v_gene: TRBV2; len: 14; j_gene: TRBJ2-1; d_gene: .; CDR3aa: CASRTRNRMDEQFF; CDR3nt: TGTGCCAGCAGGACTAGAAATCGTATGGATGAGCAGTTCTTC
abundance: .; v_gene: TRBV4-2; len: 15; j_gene: TRBJ2-1; d_gene: .; CDR3aa: CASSQDRGVYNEQFF; CDR3nt: TGTGCCAGCAGCCAAGACAGGGGGGTCTACAATGAGCAGTTCTTC
abundance: .; v_gene: TRBV5-1; len: 13; j_gene: TRBJ1-4; d_gene: .; CDR3aa: CASSLAGDEKLFF; CDR3nt: TGCGCCAGCAGCTTGGCCGGGGATGAAAAACTGTTTTTT
abundance: .; v_gene: TRBV21-1; len: 16; j_gene: TRBJ2-5; d_gene: .; CDR3aa: CASSLFRGAPLETQYF; CDR3nt: TGTGCCAGCAGCCTCTTTAGGGGCGCCCCTCTGGAGACCCAGTACTTC
abundance: .; v_gene: TRBV27; len: 17; j_gene: TRBJ1-5; d_gene: .; CDR3aa: CASSLFGFPRGNQPQHF; CDR3nt: TGTGCCAGCAGTTTATTTGGGTTTCCTAGGGGCAATCAGCCCCAGCATTTT
abundance: .; v_gene: TRBV10-3; len: 12; j_gene: TRBJ2-1; d_gene: .; CDR3aa: CAISSSGNEQFF; CDR3nt: .
abundance: .; v_gene: TRBV28; len: 15; j_gene: TRBJ1-1; d_gene: .; CDR3aa: CASSLNGVGRTEAFF; CDR3nt: TGTGCCAGCAGCCTGAACGGGGTTGGGAGAACTGAAGCTTTCTTT
abundance: .; v_gene: TRBV4-1; len: 13; j_gene: TRBJ1-5; d_gene: .; CDR3aa: CASSQAKETPQHF; CDR3nt: TGCGCCAGCAGCCAAGCCAAGGAGACGCCCCAGCATTTT
abundance: .; v_gene: TRBV10-3; len: 10; j_gene: TRBJ1-5; d_gene: .; CDR3aa: CAISDQPQHF; CDR3nt: TGTGCCATCAGTGATCAGCCCCAGCATTTT
abundance: .; v_gene: TRBV28; len: 14; j_gene: TRBJ1-1; d_gene: .; CDR3aa: CASSFSSGGTEAFF; CDR3nt: TGTGCCAGCAGTTTCTCCTCCGGGGGGACAGAAGCTTTCTTT
abundance: once; v_gene: TRBV10-3; len: 14; j_gene: TRBJ1-2; d_gene: TRBD1; CDR3aa: CAVGTERPNYGYTF; CDR3nt: TGTGCTGTAGGGACAGAGAGGCCTAACTATGGCTACACCTTC
abundance: .; v_gene: TRBV6-5; len: 15; j_gene: TRBJ2-2; d_gene: .; CDR3aa: CASSYSGGGLGELFF; CDR3nt: TGTGCCAGCAGTTACTCCGGGGGCGGTCTCGGGGAGCTGTTTTTT
abundance: .; v_gene: TRBV27; len: 17; j_gene: TRBJ1-6; d_gene: .; CDR3aa: CASSLGTPSSYNSPLHF; CDR3nt: TGTGCCAGCAGTTTAGGGACACCTTCCTCCTATAATTCACCCCTCCACTTT
abundance: few; v_gene: TRBV4-3; len: 14; j_gene: TRBJ1-5; d_gene: TRBD1; CDR3aa: CASSQDRAGQPQHF; CDR3nt: TGCGCCAGCAGCCAGGACAGGGCAGGCCAGCCCCAGCATTTT
abundance: .; v_gene: TRBV29-1; len: 14; j_gene: TRBJ1-2; d_gene: TRBD1; CDR3aa: CSVPGTGGAEGYTF; CDR3nt: TGCAGCGTCCCCGGGACAGGGGGCGCGGAAGGCTACACCTTC
abundance: .; v_gene: TRBV4-3; len: 16; j_gene: TRBJ2-5; d_gene: TRBD1; CDR3aa: CASSQEIRGREETQYF; CDR3nt: TGCGCCAGCAGCCAAGAGATCAGGGGGCGCGAAGAGACCCAGTACTTC
abundance: .; v_gene: TRBV6-1; len: 16; j_gene: TRBJ2-2; d_gene: TRBD1; CDR3aa: CASSVRDRANTGELFF; CDR3nt: TGTGCCAGCAGTGTGAGAGACAGGGCTAACACCGGGGAGCTGTTTTTT
abundance: .; v_gene: TRBV6-1; len: 12; j_gene: TRBJ2-7; d_gene: .; CDR3aa: CASTGPPGPLYF; CDR3nt: TGTGCCAGCACTGGTCCCCCGGGCCCCCTATACTTC
abundance: .; v_gene: TRBV25-1; len: 15; j_gene: TRBJ2-3; d_gene: .; CDR3aa: CASSEGGPATDTQYF; CDR3nt: TGTGCCAGCAGTGAGGGGGGGCCAGCCACAGATACGCAGTATTTT
abundance: .; v_gene: TRBV11-2; len: 15; j_gene: TRBJ1-1; d_gene: TRBD1; CDR3aa: CASSHETGGNTEAFF; CDR3nt: TGTGCCAGCAGCCACGAGACAGGGGGGAACACTGAAGCTTTCTTT
abundance: .; v_gene: TRBV7-6; len: 16; j_gene: TRBJ2-2; d_gene: .; CDR3aa: CASSPRQYANTGELFF; CDR3nt: TGTGCCAGCAGCCCTCGACAGTACGCGAACACCGGGGAGCTGTTTTTT
abundance: few; v_gene: TRBV19; len: 14; j_gene: TRBJ1-1; d_gene: .; CDR3aa: CASSDGRLNTEAFF; CDR3nt: TGTGCCAGTAGTGACGGCAGATTGAACACTGAAGCTTTCTTT
abundance: .; v_gene: TRBV7-2; len: 16; j_gene: TRBJ2-5; d_gene: TRBD2; CDR3aa: CASSLAMRGSQETQYF; CDR3nt: TGTGCCAGCAGCTTAGCGATGCGGGGGAGCCAAGAGACCCAGTACTTC
abundance: .; v_gene: TRBV2; len: 14; j_gene: TRBJ2-7; d_gene: TRBD1; CDR3aa: CASSGQGMIYEQYF; CDR3nt: TGTGCCAGCAGTGGACAGGGGATGATCTACGAGCAGTACTTC
abundance: .; v_gene: TRBV5-1; len: 15; j_gene: TRBJ2-1; d_gene: TRBD2; CDR3aa: CASSLGIAGAHEQFF; CDR3nt: TGCGCCAGCAGCTTGGGAATAGCGGGGGCACATGAGCAGTTCTTC
abundance: .; v_gene: TRBV9; len: 11; j_gene: TRBJ2-3; d_gene: .; CDR3aa: CASSAPGPQYF; CDR3nt: TGTGCCAGCAGCGCGCCGGGGCCGCAGTATTTT
abundance: .; v_gene: TRBV5-1; len: 15; j_gene: TRBJ1-2; d_gene: .; CDR3aa: CASSLGQDGLSGYTF; CDR3nt: TGCGCCAGCAGCTTGGGACAGGACGGCTTGAGTGGCTACACCTTC
abundance: .; v_gene: TRBV7-9; len: 13; j_gene: TRBJ2-5; d_gene: TRBD2; CDR3aa: CASTVAGGETQYF; CDR3nt: TGTGCCAGCACCGTAGCGGGGGGAGAGACCCAGTACTTC
abundance: .; v_gene: TRBV5-3; len: 18; j_gene: TRBJ2-5; d_gene: TRBD2; CDR3aa: CARSLCRTSGGYQETQYF; CDR3nt: TGTGCCAGAAGCTTGTGTCGGACTAGCGGAGGCTACCAAGAGACCCAGTACTTC
abundance: .; v_gene: TRBV15; len: 13; j_gene: TRBJ1-2; d_gene: .; CDR3aa: CATSSGYNYGYTF; CDR3nt: TGTGCCACCAGCAGCGGTTATAACTATGGCTACACCTTC
abundance: .; v_gene: TRBV4-3; len: 18; j_gene: TRBJ2-3; d_gene: TRBD2; CDR3aa: CASSQDLVGGGSTDTQYF; CDR3nt: TGCGCCAGCAGCCAAGACTTGGTGGGCGGGGGGAGCACAGATACGCAGTATTTT
abundance: .; v_gene: TRBV7-3; len: 16; j_gene: TRBJ2-3; d_gene: TRBD2; CDR3aa: CASSSQTSGPGDTQYF; CDR3nt: TGTGCCAGCAGCTCCCAAACTAGCGGGCCCGGGGATACGCAGTATTTT
abundance: once; v_gene: TRBV5-1; len: 15; j_gene: TRBJ2-5; d_gene: .; CDR3aa: CASSSGRAGRETQYF; CDR3nt: TGCGCCAGCAGCTCAGGACGAGCCGGGCGTGAGACCCAGTACTTC
abundance: .; v_gene: TRBV4-3; len: 20; j_gene: TRBJ2-6; d_gene: TRBD1; CDR3aa: CASSQDDPGTGYSGANVLTF; CDR3nt: TGCGCCAGCAGCCAAGATGACCCGGGGACAGGGTACTCTGGGGCCAACGTCCTGACTTTC
abundance: .; v_gene: TRBV7-9; len: 13; j_gene: TRBJ2-3; d_gene: .; CDR3aa: CASSPLYADTQYF; CDR3nt: TGTGCCAGCAGCCCCCTCTACGCGGATACGCAGTATTTT
abundance: .; v_gene: TRBV6-5; len: 15; j_gene: TRBJ2-2; d_gene: TRBD2; CDR3aa: CASSSGTKGPGELFF; CDR3nt: TGTGCCAGCAGTTCCGGGACTAAGGGACCCGGGGAGCTGTTTTTT
abundance: once; v_gene: TRBV7-2; len: 15; j_gene: TRBJ2-3; d_gene: TRBD2; CDR3aa: CASSRLAGTTDTQYF; CDR3nt: TGTGCCAGCAGCCGACTAGCGGGAACTACAGATACGCAGTATTTT
abundance: once; v_gene: TRBV2; len: 17; j_gene: TRBJ1-5; d_gene: TRBD1; CDR3aa: CASSGSAGGLSNQPQHF; CDR3nt: TGTGCCAGCAGTGGTAGCGCAGGGGGTCTTAGCAATCAGCCCCAGCATTTT
abundance: .; v_gene: TRBV7-3; len: 13; j_gene: TRBJ2-2; d_gene: .; CDR3aa: CASSLTGGWELFF; CDR3nt: TGTGCCAGCAGCTTAACGGGAGGTTGGGAGCTGTTTTTT